The entry that follows covers one T cell receptor beta chain sequence. The sample originates from a study of cytomegalovirus exposure and HLA in healthy donors. Primers for the PCR totalled 60 Vbeta and 13 Jbeta. TCRdb's table, derived via immunoSEQ multiplex PCR, lists solely in-frame clones and lacks some. The sample yields about 45,000 clones, roughly half seen once. The source material was PBMCs. The origin of this receptor is a man in his fifties or sixties in good health and CMV-seronegative.

In DNA, the CDR3 is TGTGCCAGCAGTTTGGGGGGGCTCTACGAGCAGTACTTC. Encoded protein: CASSLGGLYEQYF. The V and J genes are TRBV28 and TRBJ2-7; D is possibly TRBD2 (7 bases). This CDR3 region has 13 residues. Germline lookup yields CDR1 MDHEN and CDR2 SYDVKM. V lost 3 bases to trimming and J lost 3 bases, with 9 bases between them.